This T cell receptor (beta chain) came from a study of shared clonotypes between healthy human individuals. Study overall: Each donor's CD8 memory used one plate, CD8 naive two, each CD4 subset three.

The ends were cut back, 5 bases at V and 5 bases at J, with 18 bases in the middle. The length of the CDR3 is 15 residues. Germline V gives CDR1 MNHEY, CDR2 SMNVEV (reference sequence). Sequencing was at deep level. TCRdb's copy holds only in-frame clones and misses some; the assay was immunoSEQ multiplex PCR. The repertoire has around 640,000 clones, 90% to 97% of them found once; the top ten carry around 0.1%. Terminally differentiated effector memory CD45RA+ cells were excluded by CCR7 positive selection of CD45RO-negative cells. This clonotype was obtained from a woman younger than 45 in good health. Specimen: naive CD8+ T cells sorted from blood. The chain employs TRBV27 and TRBJ2-5; D is perhaps TRBD2 (5 bases). CDR3 DNA sequence: TGTGCCAGCAGTACCGGACTGGGAGCCACGGAGACCCAGTACTTC. Residues: CASSTGLGATETQYF.